Shown below are 29 T cell receptor beta chains from a single sample sequenced in a study of blood T cell repertoires in COVID-19. The method was immunoSEQ multiplex PCR; TCRdb's version includes in-frame clones alone and lacks a portion of them. The sample records more than 95,000 clones, approximately 85% being singletons. The sequenced sample was peripheral blood. Receptors were obtained from a woman aged 80 or over with acute or convalescent COVID-19.

This clone was counted at least ten times. The rearrangement uses TRBV7-9 and TRBJ1-2, with unresolved D. Germline CDR1 is SEHNR and CDR2 is FQNEAQ (reference sequence). The CDR3 extends over 15 amino acids. V was clipped by 2 bases and J by 4 bases, with 14 bases between them. CDR3 amino acids: CASSLRQAPFYGYTF. The CDR3, as DNA: TGTGCCAGCAGCTTAAGACAAGCTCCTTTCTATGGCTACACCTTC.

The chain uses TRBV4-1 and TRBJ2-5; 8 nucleotides agree with TRBD1. The CDR3 runs to 13 residues. V shed 4 bases, J shed 5 bases, and the junction held 3 bases outside the gene matches. From germline, CDR1 is MGHRA and CDR2 YSYEKL. In DNA form, the CDR3 reads TGCGCCAGCAGCCCAGGGGGCGGGGAGACCCAGTACTTC. It is translated as CASSPGGGETQYF.

This chain joins TRBV15 and TRBJ2-3; the match to TRBD1 covers 9 bases. CDR3 size: 17 residues. With V trimmed by 5 bases and J by 4 bases, 13 bases remained unmatched. CDR1 is LNHNV, CDR2 YYDKDF, per germline (reference sequence). The CDR3 region has the DNA TGTGCCACCAGCTCTACCGTGGACAGGGGAGTATCAGATACGCAGTATTTT. It yields the protein CATSSTVDRGVSDTQYF. The whole variable domain, remainder taken from reference TRBV15 and TRBJ2-3, is DAMVIQNPRYQVTQFGKPVTLSCSQTLNHNVMYWYQQKSSQAPKLLFHYYDKDFNNEADTPDNFQSRRPNTSFCFLDIRSPGLGDTAMYLCATSSTVDRGVSDTQYFGPGTRLTVL.

This clone turned up a few times. The CDR3 DNA is TGTGCCAGCAGCATAGGGGGTGGAGATCAGCCCCAGCATTTT. This translates into CASSIGGGDQPQHF. This chain links TRBV5-4 with TRBJ1-5; perhaps TRBD1 as D (6 bases). V lost 4 bases and J 5 bases, leaving 13 bases between the germline ends. The CDR3 has 14 residues. Germline lookup yields CDR1 SGHNT and CDR2 YYREEE (reference sequence).

V is TRBV4-1 and J is TRBJ1-1; a possible D gene is TRBD1 (6 bases). Germline V CDR1 and CDR2: MGHRA, YSYEKL. V was shortened by 0 bases and J by 1 base, with 12 bases between the two germline ends. CDR3 length equals 16 residues. The CDR3 DNA reads as TGCGCCAGCAGCCAAGAGGGGGGGCTAAGGAACACTGAAGCTTTCTTT. The encoded protein is CASSQEGGLRNTEAFF.

The chain uses TRBV5-5 and TRBJ1-4; D not resolved. Trimming cost V 4 bases and J 5 bases, with 18 bases left between them. The CDR3 length is 16 residues. Germline V CDR1 and CDR2: SGHKS, YYEKEE (reference sequence). CDR3 protein: CASSPSTAVGNEKLFF. The DNA of the CDR3 is TGTGCCAGCAGCCCGAGTACAGCGGTGGGAAATGAAAAACTGTTTTTT.

The chain combines TRBV6-2 or TRBV6-3 with TRBJ1-1, with 11 bases that match TRBD1. Per germline, CDR1 MNHEY and CDR2 SVGEGT. Germline trimming cut 5 bases from V and 6 bases from J; bases unmatched to any gene: 11. The CDR3 has 16 residues. CDR3 nucleotides: TGTGCCAGCAGTAAAACCGGGACAGGGGGTCGGTCTGAAGCTTTCTTT. Residues: CASSKTGTGGRSEAFF.

V and J are TRBV5-1 and TRBJ2-5; D may be TRBD2 (6 bases). The CDR3 spans 14 residues. The V gene lost 3 bases and the J gene lost 4 bases, with 13 bases spanning the gap. Germline loops: CDR1 SGHRS, CDR2 YFSETQ. The CDR3 reads CASSSPEGGETQYF. Written as DNA, the CDR3 is TGCGCCAGCAGCTCTCCCGAGGGAGGAGAGACCCAGTACTTC.

The rearrangement joins TRBV28 to TRBJ1-2; 9 positions match TRBD1. CDR3 size: 17 residues. Germline trimming cut 5 bases from V and 6 bases from J; bases unmatched to any gene: 16. CDR1 is MDHEN and CDR2 is SYDVKM in the germline V gene. The CDR3 sequence: CASSPPGQGRLWDGYTF. In DNA, the CDR3 is TGTGCCAGCAGTCCTCCGGGACAGGGTCGGCTATGGGATGGCTACACCTTC.

J is TRBJ2-2 and V is TRBV5-1; 12 positions agree with TRBD1. CDR3 size: 15 residues. V lost 7 bases and J lost 6; bases outside the gene matches: 7. Germline assignment: CDR1 SGHRS and CDR2 YFSETQ. DNA for the CDR3: TGCGCCAGCCTGAGGGGACAGGGGGCGTCCGGGGAGCTGTTTTTT. This encodes CASLRGQGASGELFF.

This clone has a single count. J is TRBJ1-2 and V is TRBV5-4; perhaps TRBD1 as D (5 bases). Trimming removed 0 bases at V and 3 bases at J, with 12 bases between. The CDR3 has 15 residues. CDR1 is SGHNT, CDR2 YYREEE, per germline (reference sequence). The CDR3 spells CASSLGAGLDYGYTF. CDR3 coding DNA: TGTGCCAGCAGCTTGGGGGCAGGGTTGGACTATGGCTACACCTTC.

This clone was observed once. This sequence joins TRBV15 and TRBJ2-7, with 8 bases fitting TRBD1. V lost 1 base and J lost 3; bases outside the gene matches: 5. The CDR3 contains 15 residues. CDR1 and CDR2 from the germline V gene are LNHNV and YYDKDF (reference sequence). The CDR3 protein is CATSRGQGAGYEQYF. CDR3 nucleotide sequence: TGTGCCACCAGCAGAGGGCAGGGGGCAGGCTACGAGCAGTACTTC. The whole variable domain, remainder taken from reference TRBV15 and TRBJ2-7, is DAMVIQNPRYQVTQFGKPVTLSCSQTLNHNVMYWYQQKSSQAPKLLFHYYDKDFNNEADTPDNFQSRRPNTSFCFLDIRSPGLGDTAMYLCATSRGQGAGYEQYFGPGTRLTVT.

The chain couples TRBV3-1 (or the pseudogene TRBV3-2) to TRBJ2-3; D is possibly TRBD1 (5 bases). Germline-derived CDR1 and CDR2 are LGHDT and YNNKEL (reference sequence). The V end lost 5 bases, the J end lost 0 bases, and 9 bases lay between the germline ends. The CDR3 covers 14 residues. CDR3 sequence reads: CASSYAGSTDTQYF. The CDR3 region has the DNA TGTGCCAGCAGCTACGCAGGGAGCACAGATACGCAGTATTTT.

The chain links TRBV7-3 to TRBJ2-1, with a weak D call TRBD2 (5 bases). Trimming took off 2 bases at V and 7 bases at J, with 9 bases between the two ends. Germline V CDR1 and CDR2: SGHTA, FQGTGA. There are 13 residues in the CDR3. In nucleotides, the CDR3 is TGTGCCAGCAGCTTAGAAAGGGAGAATGAGCAGTTCTTC. Amino acids: CASSLERENEQFF.

The chain combines TRBV28 with TRBJ2-5; maybe TRBD2 (6 bases). Germline V gene data show CDR1 as MDHEN and CDR2 as SYDVKM. V was clipped by 7 bases and J by 2 bases, with 14 bases between them. The CDR3 runs to 14 residues. The CDR3: CASNGGVGQETQYF. In nucleotides, the CDR3 is TGTGCCAGCAACGGGGGAGTGGGGCAAGAGACCCAGTACTTC.

This sequence joins TRBV28 and TRBJ2-3, with a possible D match to TRBD2 (7 bases). This CDR3 contains 15 residues. Trimming pared 5 bases from V and 5 bases from J, leaving 17 bases between. Germline V gene lookup returns CDR1 MDHEN and CDR2 SYDVKM. The CDR3 loop reads CASSRGGGAVDTQYF. The CDR3 DNA reads TGTGCCAGCAGTCGCGGAGGGGGGGCCGTAGATACGCAGTATTTT.

This rearrangement joins TRBV10-1 to TRBJ2-3; D unclear. Germline values: CDR1 WNHNN, CDR2 SYGVQD (reference sequence). Trimming left V 2 bases short and J 3 bases short, with 9 bases between. This CDR3 has 14 amino acids. The CDR3 DNA sequence: TGCGCCAGCAGTGAGGGGCCACTTACAGATACGCAGTATTTT. As protein: CASSEGPLTDTQYF.

The sample holds a few counts of this clone. V usage is TRBV2 and J usage is TRBJ1-5; D ambiguous. The CDR3 runs 13 residues. The V end was cut by 2 bases, the J end by 2 bases, with 4 bases between. Germline loops: CDR1 SNHLY, CDR2 FYNNEI. The CDR3 is CASSEIGNQPQHF. CDR3 sequence (DNA): TGTGCCAGCAGTGAAATCGGCAATCAGCCCCAGCATTTT. The variable domain in full, with the rest retrieved from reference TRBV2 and TRBJ1-5, is EPEVTQTPSHQVTQMGQEVILRCVPISNHLYFYWYRQILGQKVEFLVSFYNNEISEKSEIFDDQFSVERPDGSNFTLKIRSTKLEDSAMYFCASSEIGNQPQHFGDGTRLSIL.

About this clone itself: At one boundary the junction diverges from the germline segment, which might be a read error. This CDR3 is CASSQEETGADF. CDR3 in DNA: TGCGCCAGCAGCCAAGAGGAGACAGGGGCGGATTTT. This sequence joins TRBV4-1 and TRBJ1-2; 8 positions agree with TRBD1. CDR1 and CDR2 from the germline V gene are MGHRA and YSYEKL. This CDR3 is 12 amino acids long.

The V gene is TRBV28, the J gene TRBJ1-5, with D tentatively TRBD1 (5 bases). Germline V gene data show CDR1 as MDHEN and CDR2 as SYDVKM. The V end lost 7 bases, the J end lost 11 bases, and 18 bases lay between the germline ends. The CDR3 has 13 amino acids. The CDR3 here is CASNLQVSGTQHF. DNA of the CDR3: TGTGCCAGCAACTTACAGGTCTCAGGGACCCAGCATTTT.

This chain connects TRBV9 to TRBJ2-3, with 8 bases lining up with TRBD2. V shed 0 bases and J 1 base; nucleotides not matched to a gene: 7. The CDR3 runs 17 residues. Germline V gene data show CDR1 as SGDLS and CDR2 as YYNGEE. DNA of the CDR3: TGTGCCAGCAGCGTAGGACTGCTGCGGGGGGGCACAGATACGCAGTATTTT. It codes for CASSVGLLRGGTDTQYF.

V gene TRBV6-5 combines with J gene TRBJ1-2; D possibly corresponds to TRBD1 (5 bases). V was cut by 6 bases and J by 4 bases, with 12 bases left in between. Germline loops: CDR1 MNHEY, CDR2 SVGAGI. The CDR3 spans 13 residues. The CDR3: CASSLDSFYGYTF. CDR3 bases: TGTGCCAGCAGCCTCGACAGCTTCTATGGCTACACCTTC.

The V call is TRBV18, the J call TRBJ2-5; D uncertain. CDR3 size: 13 residues. The germline gives CDR1 KGHSH, CDR2 LQKENI. V lost 10 bases, J lost 2 bases, and 14 bases lay in between. DNA of the CDR3: TGTGCCACCGCAACATCTAGGCAAGAGACCCAGTACTTC. This codes for CATATSRQETQYF.

The chain employs TRBV5-4 and TRBJ2-5, with D maybe TRBD2 (6 bases). Germline lookup yields CDR1 SGHNT and CDR2 YYREEE (reference sequence). Trimming shortened V by 5 bases and J by 2 bases, and 10 bases separated the two germline ends. This CDR3 is built from 13 residues. The CDR3 DNA follows: TGTGCCAGCAGACCCGCGGGGCAAGAGACCCAGTACTTC. This sequence encodes CASRPAGQETQYF.

The chain carries TRBV6-5 and TRBJ2-5, with 9 bases fitting TRBD2. The CDR3 has 14 residues. V was clipped by 9 bases and J by 2 bases; unmatched bases: 7. From germline, CDR1 is MNHEY and CDR2 SVGAGI. CDR3 loop: CASVSGGTQETQYF. In DNA form, the CDR3 reads TGTGCCAGTGTTAGCGGGGGAACGCAAGAGACCCAGTACTTC.

The V gene is TRBV28, the J gene TRBJ1-5, with 7 bases matching TRBD1. Looked up from germline, CDR1 is MDHEN and CDR2 is SYDVKM. V lost 6 bases, J lost 9 bases, and 11 bases stayed unmatched. The CDR3 extends over 14 amino acids. CDR3 sequence reads: CASRAGQAVRPQHF. The CDR3 nucleotides are TGTGCCAGCAGAGCCGGACAGGCGGTTCGGCCCCAGCATTTT.

This chain connects TRBV2 to TRBJ2-5, with 7 bases fitting TRBD2. The CDR3 is 12 residues long. Looked up from germline, CDR1 is SNHLY and CDR2 is FYNNEI. V gave up 11 bases and J gave up 1 base; unmatched junction bases: 4. CDR3: CAGGGLQETQYF. Written as DNA, the CDR3 is TGTGCCGGGGGGGGACTCCAAGAGACCCAGTACTTC.

This clone was seen a handful of times. This chain joins TRBV19 and TRBJ2-7, with TRBD2 matching over 8 bases. CDR1 is LNHDA, CDR2 SQIVND, per germline (reference sequence). V was clipped by 6 bases and J by 7 bases; unmatched bases: 14. CDR3 size: 15 residues. CDR3 DNA: TGTGCCAGTAGCCCCGGGGGGGGCGGTCGTCGGGAGCAGTACTTC. Translation gives CASSPGGGGRREQYF.

V usage is TRBV3-1 (or the pseudogene TRBV3-2) and J usage is TRBJ2-2; D may be TRBD1 (5 bases). Per the germline V gene, CDR1 is LGHDT and CDR2 is YNNKEL (reference sequence). Trimming pared 1 base from V and 6 bases from J, leaving 9 bases between. The CDR3 consists of 14 residues. This CDR3 is CASSQVVGAGELFF. CDR3 bases: TGTGCCAGCAGCCAAGTAGTAGGGGCCGGGGAGCTGTTTTTT.